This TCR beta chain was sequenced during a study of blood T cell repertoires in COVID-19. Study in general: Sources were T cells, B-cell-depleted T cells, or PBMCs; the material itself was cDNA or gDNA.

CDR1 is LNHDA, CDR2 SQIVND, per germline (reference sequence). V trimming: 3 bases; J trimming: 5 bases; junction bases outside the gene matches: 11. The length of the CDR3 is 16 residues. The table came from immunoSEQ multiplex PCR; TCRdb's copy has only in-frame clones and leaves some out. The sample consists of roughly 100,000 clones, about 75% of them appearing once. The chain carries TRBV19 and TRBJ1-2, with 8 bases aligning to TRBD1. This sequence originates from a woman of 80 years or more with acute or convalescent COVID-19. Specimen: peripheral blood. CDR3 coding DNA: TGTGCCAGTAGTATTACTTGGACAGGGATGAAATATGGCTACACCTTC. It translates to CASSITWTGMKYGYTF. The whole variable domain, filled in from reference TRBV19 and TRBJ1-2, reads DGGITQSPKYLFRKEGQNVTLSCEQNLNHDAMYWYRQDPGQGLRLIYYSQIVNDFQKGDIAEGYSVSREKKESFPLTVTSAQKNPTAFYLCASSITWTGMKYGYTFGSGTRLTVV.